The 5 T cell receptor beta chains presented below share a single source sample, sequenced in a study of T cell responses to AZD1222 COVID-19 vaccine. The assay was immunoSEQ multiplex PCR, and TCRdb's table has in-frame clones only and misses some. The data hold approximately 130,000 clones, with 93% observed a single time. The material was peripheral blood, obtained on day 0 of AZD1222 vaccination. The origin of the receptors is an adult in good health.

V gene TRBV5-6 combines with J gene TRBJ2-7; possible D gene TRBD1, 6 bases. Germline values: CDR1 SGHDT, CDR2 YYEEEE. Trimming took 2 bases from V and 4 from J, leaving 7 bases between them. CDR3 length equals 12 residues. In nucleotides, the CDR3 is TGTGCCAGCAGCTTACAGGGTTACGAGCAGTACTTC. As protein: CASSLQGYEQYF.

The rearrangement joins TRBV5-1 to TRBJ1-3; tentatively, D is TRBD1 (6 bases). Germline values: CDR1 SGHRS, CDR2 YFSETQ. With 5 bases removed from V and 6 bases from J, the gap between germline ends came to 18 bases. The CDR3 length is 15 residues. This CDR3 reads CASRLGTIPENTIYF. The CDR3 DNA reads as TGCGCCAGCAGGCTCGGGACAATCCCTGAAAACACCATATATTTT.

V and J are TRBV3-1 (or the pseudogene TRBV3-2) and TRBJ2-5; TRBD2 matches at 9 bases. In germline, CDR1 is LGHDT, CDR2 YNNKEL (reference sequence). CDR3 size: 17 residues. V shed 0 bases and J 6 bases; nucleotides not matched to a gene: 11. CDR3 residues: CASSQEGGGAARQTQYF. For the CDR3, the DNA is TGTGCCAGCAGCCAAGAAGGCGGGGGGGCTGCCCGACAGACCCAGTACTTC.

V gene TRBV6-5 combines with J gene TRBJ1-2; 9 bases align to TRBD1. The germline V gene has CDR1 MNHEY and CDR2 SVGAGI. The CDR3 loop spans 15 amino acids. With 0 bases clipped from V and 7 bases from J, the junction kept 6 bases outside the gene matches. The DNA for the CDR3 is TGTGCCAGCAGTTACTCCCCACAGGGGGCGGTTGGCTACACCTTC. Translation: CASSYSPQGAVGYTF.

The rearrangement links TRBV6-5 to TRBJ1-2; D call uncertain. CDR1 is MNHEY, CDR2 SVGAGI, per germline. CDR3 length: 12 residues. The germline V and J ends were trimmed by 5 bases and 5 bases, with 9 bases remaining between them. DNA for the CDR3: TGTGCCAGCAGTCCGGGTCCTTATGGCTACACCTTC. Translation: CASSPGPYGYTF.